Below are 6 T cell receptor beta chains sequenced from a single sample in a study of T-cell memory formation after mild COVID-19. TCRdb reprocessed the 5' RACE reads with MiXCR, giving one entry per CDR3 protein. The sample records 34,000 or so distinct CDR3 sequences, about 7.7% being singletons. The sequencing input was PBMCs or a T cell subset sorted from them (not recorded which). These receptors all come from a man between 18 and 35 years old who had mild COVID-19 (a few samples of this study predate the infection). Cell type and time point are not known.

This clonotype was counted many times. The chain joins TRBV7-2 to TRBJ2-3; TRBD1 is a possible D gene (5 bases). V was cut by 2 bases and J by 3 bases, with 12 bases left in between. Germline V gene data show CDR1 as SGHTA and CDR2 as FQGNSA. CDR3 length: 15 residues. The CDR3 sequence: CASSLRQPGTDTQYF. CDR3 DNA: TGTGCCAGCAGCTTACGACAGCCCGGGACAGATACGCAGTATTTT. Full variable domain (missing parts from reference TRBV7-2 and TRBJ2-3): GAGVSQSPSNKVTEKGKDVELRCDPISGHTALYWYRQSLGQGLEFLIYFQGNSAPDKSGLPSDRFSAERTGGSVSTLTIQRTQQEDSAVYLCASSLRQPGTDTQYFGPGTRLTVL.

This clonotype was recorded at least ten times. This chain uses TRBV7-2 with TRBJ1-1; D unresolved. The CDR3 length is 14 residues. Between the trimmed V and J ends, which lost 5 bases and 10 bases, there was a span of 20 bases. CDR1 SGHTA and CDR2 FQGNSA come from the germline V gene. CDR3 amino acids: CASSPELGTMRAFF. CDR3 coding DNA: TGTGCCAGCAGCCCAGAACTGGGAACGATGAGAGCTTTCTTT.

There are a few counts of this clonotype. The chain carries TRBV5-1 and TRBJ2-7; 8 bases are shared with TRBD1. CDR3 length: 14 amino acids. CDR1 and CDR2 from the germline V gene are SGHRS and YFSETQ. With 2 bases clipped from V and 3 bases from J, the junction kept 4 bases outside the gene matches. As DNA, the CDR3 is TGCGCCAGCAGCTTACAGGGGGGTATCTACGAGCAGTACTTC. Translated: CASSLQGGIYEQYF.

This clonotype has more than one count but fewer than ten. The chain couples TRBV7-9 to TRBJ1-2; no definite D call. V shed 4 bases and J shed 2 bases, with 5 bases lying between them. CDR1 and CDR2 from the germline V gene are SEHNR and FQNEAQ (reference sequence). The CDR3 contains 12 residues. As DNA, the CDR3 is TGTGCCAGCAGCTCGACCAACTATGGCTACACCTTC. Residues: CASSSTNYGYTF.

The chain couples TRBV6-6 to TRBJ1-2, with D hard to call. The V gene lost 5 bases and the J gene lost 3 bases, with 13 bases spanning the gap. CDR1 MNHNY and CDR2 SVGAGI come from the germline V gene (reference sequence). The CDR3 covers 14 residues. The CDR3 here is CASSSGGSYYGYTF. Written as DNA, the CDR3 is TGTGCCAGCAGTAGTGGAGGAAGCTACTATGGCTACACCTTC.

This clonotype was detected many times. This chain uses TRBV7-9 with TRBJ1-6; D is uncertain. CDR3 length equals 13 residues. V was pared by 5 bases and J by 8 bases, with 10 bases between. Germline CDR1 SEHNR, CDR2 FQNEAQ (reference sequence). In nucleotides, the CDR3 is TGTGCCAGCAGCGCGCCGGCGTATTCACCCCTCCACTTT. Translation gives CASSAPAYSPLHF.